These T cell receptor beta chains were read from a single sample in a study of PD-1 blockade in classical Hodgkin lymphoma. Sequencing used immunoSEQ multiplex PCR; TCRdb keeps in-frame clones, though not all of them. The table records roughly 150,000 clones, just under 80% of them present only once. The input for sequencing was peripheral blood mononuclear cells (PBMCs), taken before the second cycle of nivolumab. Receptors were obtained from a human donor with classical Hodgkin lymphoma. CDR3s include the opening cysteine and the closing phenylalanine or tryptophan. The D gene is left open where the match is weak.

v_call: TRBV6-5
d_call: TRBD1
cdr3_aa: CASSYSTGGVYNEQFF

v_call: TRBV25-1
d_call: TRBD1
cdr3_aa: CASRGTGNNSPLHF

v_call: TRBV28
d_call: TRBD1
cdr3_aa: CASSPRDRGLTYGYTF

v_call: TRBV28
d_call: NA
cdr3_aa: CASNFLRGGNNSPLHF

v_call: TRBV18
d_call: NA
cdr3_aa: CASSPAVVPSGELFF

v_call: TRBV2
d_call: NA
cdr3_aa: CASSAGGNFQETQYF

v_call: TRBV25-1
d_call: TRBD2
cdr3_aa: CASRRAREADTQYF

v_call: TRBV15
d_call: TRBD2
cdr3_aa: CATSSSGGDTGELFF

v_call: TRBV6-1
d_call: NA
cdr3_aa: CASSEVWTVNQPQHF

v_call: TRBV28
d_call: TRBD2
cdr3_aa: CASSLALGLAPGGSYEQYF

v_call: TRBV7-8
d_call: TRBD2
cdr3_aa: CASSLGVSGTQETQYF

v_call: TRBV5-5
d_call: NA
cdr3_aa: CASSPSQETQYF

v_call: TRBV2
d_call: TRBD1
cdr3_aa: CASTADRGKYNEQFF

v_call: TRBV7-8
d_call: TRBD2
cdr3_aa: CASSTGTSGSDTQYF

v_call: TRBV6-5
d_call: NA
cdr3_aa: CASSYRAASNYEQYF

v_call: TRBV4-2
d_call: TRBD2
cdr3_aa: CASSPLAGGRYEQYF

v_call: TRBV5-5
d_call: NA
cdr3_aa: CASSRPGEGSYTEAFF

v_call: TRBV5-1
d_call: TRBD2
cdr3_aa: CASSSSGGALEQFF

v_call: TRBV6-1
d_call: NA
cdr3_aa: CASTAGTRSGNTIYF

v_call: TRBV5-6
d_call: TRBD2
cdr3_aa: CASSLGLAETQYF

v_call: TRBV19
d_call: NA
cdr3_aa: CASSIGGDGDQPQHF

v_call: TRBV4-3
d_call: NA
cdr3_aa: CASSQVLAGLAFQGAQETQYF

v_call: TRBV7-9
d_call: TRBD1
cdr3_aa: CASSLTSGTGSNEQFF

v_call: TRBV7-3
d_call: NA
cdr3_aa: CASSAQGGEKLFF

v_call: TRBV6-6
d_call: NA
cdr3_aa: CASSGQNSGANVLTF

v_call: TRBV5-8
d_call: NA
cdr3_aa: CASSYRDGYTGYTF